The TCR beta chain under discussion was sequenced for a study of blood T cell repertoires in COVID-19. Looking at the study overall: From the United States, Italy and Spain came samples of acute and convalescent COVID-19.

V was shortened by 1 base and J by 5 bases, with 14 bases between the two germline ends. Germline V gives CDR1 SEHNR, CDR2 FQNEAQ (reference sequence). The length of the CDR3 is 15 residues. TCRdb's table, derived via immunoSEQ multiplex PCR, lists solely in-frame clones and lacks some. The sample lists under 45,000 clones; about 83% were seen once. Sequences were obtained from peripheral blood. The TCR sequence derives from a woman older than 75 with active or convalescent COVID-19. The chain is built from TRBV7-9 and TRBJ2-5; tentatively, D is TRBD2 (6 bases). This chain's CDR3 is CASSLGTGDQETQYF. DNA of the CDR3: TGTGCCAGCAGCTTAGGGACGGGAGATCAGGAGACCCAGTACTTC.